These 8 T cell receptor beta chains were all obtained from the same sample, sequenced in a study of regulatory T cells in long-lasting Graves disease (dated by TCRdb to about 2021). The sample's time point, from its label and the paper: newly diagnosed GD, antithyroid drugs for less than 3 months. For both TCR sequencing and RNA sequencing, RNA was extracted from PBMCs in TRIzol. The library was prepared using multiplex PCR. Sequencing took place on an Illumina HiSeq 4000. CDR3 regions were amplified by Arm-PCR with iRepertoire HTBI primers to construct TCR beta libraries. In-frame beta chains were kept once TCRdb had trimmed the public reads at Q25 with fastp and called clones with MiXCR. Every distinct CDR3 protein forms one entry, paired with its most common genes and DNA. The sample table shows roughly 610,000 distinct CDR3 sequences, and roughly 15% are seen once. Of the sample, 18% falls within the top ten clones.

These same records also appear under a second study, on T cells in Graves' hyperthyroidism and ophthalmopathy.

Sequencing was performed on peripheral blood mononuclear cells (PBMCs), taken at new diagnosis, from a patient treated with antithyroid drugs. The receptors stem from a woman aged 25-40 years with Graves disease. Donor details come from another sample of the same person, matched by shared clones.

There are many counts of this clonotype. This chain uses TRBV3-1 with TRBJ1-2; the D gene is possibly TRBD1 (5 bases). The CDR3 contains 12 residues. Germline V CDR1 and CDR2: LGHDT, YNNKEL (reference sequence). Trimming took off 2 bases at V and 5 bases at J, with 6 bases between the two ends. The CDR3, as DNA: TGTGCCAGCAGCCAAAGACAGTATGGCTACACCTTC. Encoded protein: CASSQRQYGYTF.

This clonotype has ten or more counts. The chain joins TRBV13 to TRBJ1-2, with D uncertain. CDR1 and CDR2 from the germline V gene are PRHDT and FYEKMQ (reference sequence). V dropped 5 bases and J dropped 3 bases, with 13 bases sitting between them. The CDR3 extends over 14 amino acids. The CDR3 bases are TGTGCCAGCAGCCGTCCGCCAGACCACTATGGCTACACCTTC. This encodes CASSRPPDHYGYTF.

This sequence joins TRBV30 and TRBJ2-1; 9 bases are a match to TRBD2. Germline loops: CDR1 GTSNPN, CDR2 SVGIG (reference sequence). The ends lost 4 bases at V and 5 bases at J; junction bases unmatched: 3. The CDR3 contains 13 residues. Here the CDR3 reads CAWTSGIHNEQFF. In nucleotides, the CDR3 is TGTGCCTGGACTAGCGGGATCCACAATGAGCAGTTCTTC.

The chain couples TRBV20-1 to TRBJ2-7, with 10 bases fitting TRBD2. The CDR3 totals 16 residues. Germline CDR1 and CDR2: DFQATT and SNEGSKA (reference sequence). In nucleotides, the CDR3 is TGCAGAACCGGGACTAGCGACCCGACCGACTCATACGAGCAGTACTTC. As protein: CRTGTSDPTDSYEQYF.

This clonotype was seen many times. The chain is built from TRBV12-3 or TRBV12-4 and TRBJ2-3, with 7 bases aligning to TRBD2. V shed 6 bases, J shed 0 bases, and the junction held 9 bases outside the gene matches. The CDR3 contains 16 residues. This CDR3 reads CASRPLAEASTDTQYF. The CDR3 DNA sequence: TGTGCCAGCAGGCCCCTAGCGGAGGCTAGCACAGATACGCAGTATTTT.

This clonotype was observed a handful of times. This sequence joins TRBV6-1 and TRBJ2-7; 10 positions agree with TRBD1. V lost 6 bases and J lost 2; bases outside the gene matches: 7. Per the germline V gene, CDR1 is MNHNS and CDR2 is SASEGT. The CDR3 runs to 15 residues. The CDR3 DNA sequence: TGTGCCAGCAGGGGGGCGGGACAGGGGCCCTACGAGCAGTACTTC. This translates into CASRGAGQGPYEQYF.

At least ten counts were recorded for this clonotype. The rearrangement uses TRBV15 and TRBJ2-1; unclear D gene. Germline CDR1 LNHNV, CDR2 YYDKDF (reference sequence). The CDR3 length is 15 residues. The V and J ends lost 1 base and 0 bases respectively, with 7 bases between them. CDR3 DNA sequence: TGTGCCACCAGCAGAGGAACTGACTCCTACAATGAGCAGTTCTTC. Encoded protein: CATSRGTDSYNEQFF.

This clonotype was seen at least ten times. This chain joins TRBV12-3 or TRBV12-4 and TRBJ1-4; D may be TRBD1 (5 bases). The CDR3 has 14 residues. The V end was cut by 7 bases, the J end by 3 bases, with 12 bases between. CDR3 nucleotides: TGTGCCAGCAACTCGGGGCAGCCTAATGAAAAACTGTTTTTT. It translates to CASNSGQPNEKLFF.